A selection of T cell receptor beta chains follows, all from one sample in a study of cytomegalovirus exposure and HLA in healthy donors. The method was immunoSEQ multiplex PCR; TCRdb's version includes in-frame clones alone and lacks a portion of them. Of about 210,000 clones listed, approximately 78% are singletons. The sequencing input was PBMCs. The receptors stem from a man aged 25 to 40 in good health and CMV-seronegative. The CDR3 runs from the conserved cysteine through the conserved F or W. The D gene is left open where the match is weak. The listing skips clone size in some rows; elsewhere it reads once, few, many or a size class.

D gene: .
clone size: .
V gene: TRBV6-1
J gene: TRBJ2-7
CDR3 DNA: TGTGCCAGCAAGGAGATTGGGGGCTCCTACGAGCAGTACTTC
CDR3 protein: CASKEIGGSYEQYF

D gene: .
clone size: .
V gene: TRBV9
J gene: TRBJ1-1
CDR3 DNA: TGTGCCAGCAGCGGCGGGGGCGTAACTGAAGCTTTCTTT
CDR3 protein: CASSGGGVTEAFF

D gene: .
clone size: once
V gene: TRBV29-1
J gene: TRBJ2-1
CDR3 DNA: TGCAGCGTTGCGCCTCACGGTGGTAATGAGCAGTTCTTC
CDR3 protein: CSVAPHGGNEQFF

D gene: TRBD2
clone size: .
V gene: TRBV10-1
J gene: TRBJ2-3
CDR3 DNA: TGCGCCAGCAGTGAGGGGGGACTAGGGGCAGATACGCAGTATTTT
CDR3 protein: CASSEGGLGADTQYF

D gene: TRBD1
clone size: .
V gene: TRBV6-5
J gene: TRBJ1-1
CDR3 DNA: TGTGCCAGCACCCCGGGACAGACACTGAACACTGAAGCTTTCTTT
CDR3 protein: CASTPGQTLNTEAFF

D gene: TRBD1
clone size: .
V gene: TRBV5-4
J gene: TRBJ1-2
CDR3 DNA: TGTGCCAGCAGCTTGGACAGGGGTACAGGAGGCTACACCTTC
CDR3 protein: CASSLDRGTGGYTF

D gene: TRBD2
clone size: .
V gene: TRBV15
J gene: TRBJ2-3
CDR3 DNA: TGTGCCACCAGCGAGGGTCGGGGGGGGACAGATACGCAGTATTTT
CDR3 protein: CATSEGRGGTDTQYF

D gene: .
clone size: .
V gene: TRBV7-9
J gene: TRBJ1-4
CDR3 DNA: TGTGCCAGCAGCGCGCTGGGGCCGGTCCGGGAAAAACTGTTTTTT
CDR3 protein: CASSALGPVREKLFF

D gene: TRBD1
clone size: .
V gene: TRBV5-6
J gene: TRBJ1-3
CDR3 DNA: TGTGCCAGCAGCTTGGGCCCCGGGACAGCGACTGGAAACACCATATATTTT
CDR3 protein: CASSLGPGTATGNTIYF

D gene: .
clone size: .
V gene: TRBV28
J gene: TRBJ1-1
CDR3 DNA: TGTGCCTCAGCGTTGTTTGCGGAAGCTTTCTTT
CDR3 protein: CASALFAEAFF

D gene: TRBD1
clone size: .
V gene: TRBV5-4
J gene: TRBJ1-1
CDR3 DNA: TGTGCCAGCAGCTTTTACAGGGGTAACACTGAAGCTTTCTTT
CDR3 protein: CASSFYRGNTEAFF

D gene: TRBD1
clone size: .
V gene: TRBV6-5
J gene: TRBJ1-3
CDR3 DNA: TGTGCCAGCAGTCAGACAGGGTATGGAAACACCATATATTTT
CDR3 protein: CASSQTGYGNTIYF

D gene: .
clone size: once
V gene: TRBV7-2
J gene: TRBJ1-5
CDR3 DNA: TGTGCCAGCAGCTTCGGCAGGGAGGAGCCCCAGCATTTT
CDR3 protein: CASSFGREEPQHF

D gene: .
clone size: .
V gene: TRBV7-3
J gene: TRBJ2-5
CDR3 DNA: TGTGCCAGCAGCTTAACCAGGGAAGAGACCCAGTACTTC
CDR3 protein: CASSLTREETQYF

D gene: TRBD2
clone size: .
V gene: TRBV11-2
J gene: TRBJ2-5
CDR3 DNA: TGTGCCAGCAGCTTTCCCTCAACCGGGACTAGCGATGGAGAGACCCAGTACTTC
CDR3 protein: CASSFPSTGTSDGETQYF

D gene: .
clone size: .
V gene: TRBV6-1
J gene: TRBJ1-5
CDR3 DNA: TGTGCCAGCAGAGATCTAATTTGGAGCAATCAGCCCCAGCATTTT
CDR3 protein: CASRDLIWSNQPQHF

D gene: .
clone size: .
V gene: TRBV18
J gene: TRBJ2-7
CDR3 DNA: TGTGCCAGCTCACCACCAAGTAGCAACTCCTACGAGCAGTACTTC
CDR3 protein: CASSPPSSNSYEQYF

D gene: .
clone size: .
V gene: TRBV4-3
J gene: TRBJ2-1
CDR3 DNA: TGCGCCAGCAGCCAAGATTTGGGGCAGGGCTACAATGAGCAGTTCTTC
CDR3 protein: CASSQDLGQGYNEQFF

D gene: .
clone size: .
V gene: TRBV7-6
J gene: TRBJ2-7
CDR3 DNA: TGTGCCAGCAGCTTAGAGGACAGCTCCTACGAGCAGTACTTC
CDR3 protein: CASSLEDSSYEQYF

D gene: .
clone size: .
V gene: TRBV27
J gene: TRBJ1-1
CDR3 DNA: TGTGCCAGCCGGCGGGGAATGAACACTGAAGCTTTCTTT
CDR3 protein: CASRRGMNTEAFF

D gene: .
clone size: .
V gene: TRBV18
J gene: TRBJ2-7
CDR3 DNA: TGTGCCAGCTCACCAGAAGGAGGCGAGCAGTACTTC
CDR3 protein: CASSPEGGEQYF

D gene: .
clone size: .
V gene: TRBV5-4
J gene: TRBJ2-5
CDR3 DNA: TGTGCCAGCAGCTTGGGGGGGGTGGCGGAGACCCAGTACTTC
CDR3 protein: CASSLGGVAETQYF

D gene: .
clone size: .
V gene: TRBV9
J gene: TRBJ2-5
CDR3 DNA: TGTGCCAGCAGCGTAGAGGCTAGTTGGGGCCCGGAGACCCAGTACTTC
CDR3 protein: CASSVEASWGPETQYF

D gene: .
clone size: .
V gene: TRBV9
J gene: TRBJ2-2
CDR3 DNA: TGTGCCAGCAGCGTAGGCAGGGCGAACACCGGGGAGCTGTTTTTT
CDR3 protein: CASSVGRANTGELFF

D gene: .
clone size: .
V gene: TRBV4-1
J gene: TRBJ2-7
CDR3 DNA: TGCGCCAGCAGCCAAAGGTGGCCCGGGGGCGAGCAGTACTTC
CDR3 protein: CASSQRWPGGEQYF

D gene: TRBD1
clone size: .
V gene: TRBV2
J gene: TRBJ2-2
CDR3 DNA: TGTGCCAGCAGTGCTCCCAGGGGGTGGAACACCGGGGAGCTGTTTTTT
CDR3 protein: CASSAPRGWNTGELFF

D gene: .
clone size: .
V gene: TRBV28
J gene: TRBJ2-7
CDR3 DNA: TGTGCCAGCAGTTTAGGACTGTCCCCCGACGAGCAGTACTTC
CDR3 protein: CASSLGLSPDEQYF

D gene: .
clone size: .
V gene: TRBV21-1
J gene: TRBJ2-2
CDR3 DNA: TGTGCCAGCAGCAATCCCGGACTAGCGGGGGGGCCGGCCCTAAGACGGTCCGGGGAGCTGTTTTTT
CDR3 protein: CASSNPGLAGGPALRRSGELFF

D gene: .
clone size: once
V gene: TRBV6-6
J gene: TRBJ1-5
CDR3 DNA: TGTGCCAGCAGTTACAAGGGAGCCAATCAGCCCCAGCATTTT
CDR3 protein: CASSYKGANQPQHF

D gene: TRBD2
clone size: .
V gene: TRBV7-9
J gene: TRBJ2-1
CDR3 DNA: TGTGCCAGCAGCCTTACCGGGGGGAGAGGGTATGAGCAGTTCTTC
CDR3 protein: CASSLTGGRGYEQFF

D gene: TRBD1
clone size: .
V gene: TRBV7-2
J gene: TRBJ2-2
CDR3 DNA: TGTGCCAGCAGCTTAGGAGACAGGGTTACCGGGGAGCTGTTTTTT
CDR3 protein: CASSLGDRVTGELFF

D gene: TRBD2
clone size: .
V gene: TRBV2
J gene: TRBJ2-7
CDR3 DNA: TGTGCCAGCAGTCGGGGGGTTTACGAGCAGTACTTC
CDR3 protein: CASSRGVYEQYF

D gene: .
clone size: .
V gene: TRBV29-1
J gene: TRBJ1-4
CDR3 DNA: TGCAGCGTTGTTTCTCGGAATGAAAAACTGTTTTTT
CDR3 protein: CSVVSRNEKLFF

D gene: TRBD2
clone size: .
V gene: TRBV4-2
J gene: TRBJ2-2
CDR3 DNA: TGTGCCAGCAGCCAACTAAGTGTATCCGGGGGGGCTACCGGGGAGCTGTTTTTT
CDR3 protein: CASSQLSVSGGATGELFF

D gene: .
clone size: .
V gene: TRBV7-6
J gene: TRBJ2-5
CDR3 DNA: TGTGCCAGCAGCTTGCGGAATTTAGAGGAGACCCAGTACTTC
CDR3 protein: CASSLRNLEETQYF

D gene: .
clone size: .
V gene: TRBV29-1
J gene: TRBJ2-5
CDR3 DNA: TGCAGCGTCGGAGGGGGGAGGGGGAGAGAGACCCAGTACTTC
CDR3 protein: CSVGGGRGRETQYF

D gene: .
clone size: once
V gene: TRBV28
J gene: TRBJ2-7
CDR3 DNA: TGTGCCACCAGAAACACAGCCTCCTACGAGCAGTACTTC
CDR3 protein: CATRNTASYEQYF

D gene: TRBD1
clone size: .
V gene: TRBV6-5
J gene: TRBJ1-3
CDR3 DNA: TGTGCCAGCAGTGGGACAGGGGCTGGAAACACCATATATTTT
CDR3 protein: CASSGTGAGNTIYF

D gene: .
clone size: .
V gene: TRBV19
J gene: TRBJ2-5
CDR3 DNA: TGTGCCAGTAGTATTCAGGGGACGGAGACCCAGTACTTC
CDR3 protein: CASSIQGTETQYF

D gene: TRBD1
clone size: once
V gene: TRBV27
J gene: TRBJ1-5
CDR3 DNA: TGTGCCAGCAGTTTAACAGGGGGAGTGAATCAGCCCCAGCATTTT
CDR3 protein: CASSLTGGVNQPQHF

D gene: TRBD1
clone size: .
V gene: TRBV19
J gene: TRBJ1-6
CDR3 DNA: TGTGCCAGCGCCGGGACAGGCTATAATTCACCCCTCCACTTT
CDR3 protein: CASAGTGYNSPLHF

D gene: TRBD2
clone size: .
V gene: TRBV7-9
J gene: TRBJ2-1
CDR3 DNA: TGTGCCAGCAGCTCACTTAGCGGGGGGGGCAATGAGCAGTTCTTC
CDR3 protein: CASSSLSGGGNEQFF